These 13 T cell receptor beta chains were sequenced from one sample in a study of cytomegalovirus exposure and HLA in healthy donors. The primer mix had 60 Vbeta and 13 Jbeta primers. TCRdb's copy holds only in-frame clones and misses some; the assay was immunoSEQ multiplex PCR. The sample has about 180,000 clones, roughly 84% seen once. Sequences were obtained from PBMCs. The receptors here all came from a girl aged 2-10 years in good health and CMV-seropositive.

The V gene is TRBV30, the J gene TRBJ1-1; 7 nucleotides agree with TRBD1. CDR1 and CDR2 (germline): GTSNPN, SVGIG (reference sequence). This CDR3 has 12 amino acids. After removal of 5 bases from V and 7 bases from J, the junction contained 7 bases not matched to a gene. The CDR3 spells CAWDPGQREAFF. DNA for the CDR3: TGTGCCTGGGATCCGGGACAGCGTGAAGCTTTCTTT.

For the CDR3, the DNA is TGCGCCAGCAGACGGAGGGGGAACACTGAAGCTTTCTTT. Translating it yields CASRRRGNTEAFF. The chain recombines TRBV5-1 with TRBJ1-1, with D possibly matching TRBD1 (5 bases). The germline V gene encodes CDR1 SGHRS and CDR2 YFSETQ. CDR3 length: 13 amino acids. V was pared by 5 bases and J by 1 base, with 9 bases between.

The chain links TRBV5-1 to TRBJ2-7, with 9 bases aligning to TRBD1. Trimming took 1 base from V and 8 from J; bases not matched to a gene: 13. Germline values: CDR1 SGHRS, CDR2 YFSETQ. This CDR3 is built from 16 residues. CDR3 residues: CASSLQSGTGLGQQYF. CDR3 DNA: TGCGCCAGCAGCTTGCAATCCGGGACAGGGCTTGGACAGCAGTACTTC.

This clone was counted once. CDR3 nucleotides: TGTGCCAGCAGTCGACGGACAGTAAACAATGAGCAGTTCTTC. This encodes CASSRRTVNNEQFF. The rearrangement joins TRBV28 to TRBJ2-1; a possible D gene is TRBD1 (6 bases). The CDR3 is 14 amino acids. Between the trimmed V and J ends, which lost 5 bases and 5 bases, there was a span of 13 bases. Germline assignment: CDR1 MDHEN and CDR2 SYDVKM.

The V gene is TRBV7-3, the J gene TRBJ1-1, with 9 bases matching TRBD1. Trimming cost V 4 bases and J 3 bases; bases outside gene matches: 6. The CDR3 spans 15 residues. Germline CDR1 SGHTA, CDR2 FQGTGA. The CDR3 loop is CASSSTGGDHTEAFF. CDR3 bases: TGTGCCAGCAGCTCAACAGGGGGCGACCACACTGAAGCTTTCTTT.

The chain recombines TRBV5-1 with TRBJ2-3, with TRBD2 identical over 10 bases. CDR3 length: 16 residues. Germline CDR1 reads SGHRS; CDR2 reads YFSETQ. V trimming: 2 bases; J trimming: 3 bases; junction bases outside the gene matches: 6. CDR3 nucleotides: TGCGCCAGCAGCTTACCTAGCGGGGGATTGACAGATACGCAGTATTTT. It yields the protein CASSLPSGGLTDTQYF. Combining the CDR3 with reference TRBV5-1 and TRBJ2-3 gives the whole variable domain KAGVTQTPRYLIKTRGQQVTLSCSPISGHRSVSWYQQTPGQGLQFLFEYFSETQRNKGNFPGRFSGRQFSNSRSEMNVSTLELGDSALYLCASSLPSGGLTDTQYFGPGTRLTVL.

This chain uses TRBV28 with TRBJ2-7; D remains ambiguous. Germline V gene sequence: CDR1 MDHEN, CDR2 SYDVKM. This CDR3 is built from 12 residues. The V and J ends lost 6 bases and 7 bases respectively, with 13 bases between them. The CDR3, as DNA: TGTGCCAGCAGCTTACCTTTATCGGAGCAGTACTTC. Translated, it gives CASSLPLSEQYF.

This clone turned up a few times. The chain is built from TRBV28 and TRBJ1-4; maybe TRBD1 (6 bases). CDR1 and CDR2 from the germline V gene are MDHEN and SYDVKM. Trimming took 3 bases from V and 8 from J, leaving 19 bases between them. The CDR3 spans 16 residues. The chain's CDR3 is CASSFLRGGRGEKLFF. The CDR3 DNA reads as TGTGCCAGCAGTTTTTTACGTGGTGGCAGGGGAGAAAAACTGTTTTTT.

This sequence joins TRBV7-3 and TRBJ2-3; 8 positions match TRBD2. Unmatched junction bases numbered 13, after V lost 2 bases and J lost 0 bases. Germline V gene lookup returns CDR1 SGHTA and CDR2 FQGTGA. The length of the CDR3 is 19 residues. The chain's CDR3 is CASSLFGGGSLRSTDTQYF. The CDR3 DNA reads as TGTGCCAGCAGCTTATTTGGCGGGGGGTCCCTGAGGAGCACAGATACGCAGTATTTT.

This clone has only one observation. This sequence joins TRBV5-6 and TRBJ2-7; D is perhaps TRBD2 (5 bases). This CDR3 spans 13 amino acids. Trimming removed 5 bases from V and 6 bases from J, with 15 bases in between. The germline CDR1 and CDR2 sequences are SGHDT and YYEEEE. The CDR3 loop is CASSARRSREQYF. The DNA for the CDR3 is TGTGCCAGCAGTGCTCGGAGGAGCCGCGAGCAGTACTTC.

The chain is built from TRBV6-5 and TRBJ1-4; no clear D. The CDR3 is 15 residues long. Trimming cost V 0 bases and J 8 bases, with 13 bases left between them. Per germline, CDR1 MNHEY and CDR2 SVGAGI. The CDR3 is CASSYSEIFGEKLFF. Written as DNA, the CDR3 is TGTGCCAGCAGTTACTCAGAAATCTTCGGGGAAAAACTGTTTTTT.

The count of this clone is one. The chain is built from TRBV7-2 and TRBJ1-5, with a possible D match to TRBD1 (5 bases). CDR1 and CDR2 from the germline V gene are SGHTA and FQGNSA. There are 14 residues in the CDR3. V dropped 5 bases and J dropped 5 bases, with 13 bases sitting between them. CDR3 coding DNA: TGTGCCAGCAGCCCCAGGGAGGGCGATCAGCCCCAGCATTTT. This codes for CASSPREGDQPQHF.

The CDR3 sequence is CASSPQNPGNNSPLHF. The CDR3 DNA follows: TGTGCCAGTAGCCCTCAGAATCCAGGAAATAATTCACCCCTCCACTTT. The V call is TRBV19, the J call TRBJ1-6; D uncertain. Germline V lookup: CDR1 LNHDA, CDR2 SQIVND (reference sequence). The CDR3 covers 16 residues. V was pared by 6 bases and J by 5 bases, with 17 bases between.